One sample yielded the 8 T cell receptor beta chains listed below, sequenced in a study of blood T cell repertoires in COVID-19. The method was immunoSEQ multiplex PCR; TCRdb's version includes in-frame clones alone and lacks a portion of them. The sample has some 240,000 clones; more than 70% are singletons. Sequenced input: peripheral blood. The receptor set was obtained from a human donor in a cohort sampled during active COVID-19.

This chain uses TRBV28 with TRBJ2-2; weak D call: TRBD2 (6 bases). Looked up from germline, CDR1 is MDHEN and CDR2 is SYDVKM. V lost 2 bases and J lost 7, with 17 bases in between. This CDR3 is 16 amino acids long. The CDR3 DNA reads as TGTGCCAGCAGTTTACCCAGGCTAACGGGGGTCGGGGAGCTGTTTTTT. As protein: CASSLPRLTGVGELFF.

The chain links TRBV5-1 to TRBJ2-7, with D possibly matching TRBD2 (5 bases). The CDR3 contains 14 residues. Trimming shortened V by 0 bases and J by 9 bases, and 16 bases separated the two germline ends. Germline values: CDR1 SGHRS, CDR2 YFSETQ. CDR3 nucleotides: TGCGCCAGCAGCTTGGCGGGAAACCCCCCGGCGCAGTACTTC. Its protein is CASSLAGNPPAQYF.

This clone was counted only a few times. The genes are TRBV2 and TRBJ2-1, with 7 bases aligning to TRBD2. With 6 bases clipped from V and 5 bases from J, the junction kept 10 bases outside the gene matches. CDR1 is SNHLY, CDR2 FYNNEI, per germline. The CDR3 consists of 15 residues. CDR3 coding DNA: TGTGCCAGCAGGGGGCGCGGGAGAGATAACAATGAGCAGTTCTTC. This codes for CASRGRGRDNNEQFF.

This clone was counted only a few times. This chain connects TRBV29-1 to TRBJ2-7; 7 nucleotides align to TRBD1. Trimming at V came to 6 bases and at J to 0 bases, leaving 8 bases not matched to a gene. The germline CDR1 and CDR2 sequences are SQVTM and ANQGSEA. There are 14 residues in the CDR3. CDR3 sequence (DNA): TGCAGCGTCATAGGCAAGGGGGCCTCCTACGAGCAGTACTTC. Translated: CSVIGKGASYEQYF.

This clone appeared once. The chain carries TRBV11-2 and TRBJ1-5, with a possible D match to TRBD1 (6 bases). V was clipped by 4 bases and J by 5 bases, with 24 bases between them. In germline, CDR1 is SGHAT, CDR2 FQNNGV. This CDR3 has 18 residues. Here the CDR3 reads CASSSEREQGRRHQPQHF. CDR3 DNA sequence: TGTGCCAGCAGCTCCGAAAGAGAACAGGGAAGGAGGCATCAGCCCCAGCATTTT.

This clone was counted only a few times. This chain connects TRBV19 to TRBJ2-7; 7 nucleotides agree with TRBD2. The CDR3 sequence is 13 residues long. V trimming: 5 bases; J trimming: 6 bases; junction bases outside the gene matches: 7. Germline CDR1 LNHDA, CDR2 SQIVND (reference sequence). The CDR3 DNA is TGTGCCAGTAGTGGACTAGGAGCCCGCGAGCAGTACTTC. Residues: CASSGLGAREQYF.

This clone was recorded once. The CDR3 nucleotides read TGTGCCAGCAGCCGTGGACAGACCTATGGCTACACCTTC. Encoded protein: CASSRGQTYGYTF. J is TRBJ1-2 and V is TRBV6-5; D is possibly TRBD1 (6 bases). With 6 bases removed from V and 4 bases from J, the gap between germline ends came to 12 bases. CDR1 and CDR2 from the germline V gene are MNHEY and SVGAGI. This CDR3 is 13 amino acids long.

As regards this clone: Other DNA sequences in the same sample also yield this CDR3. J is TRBJ1-3 and V is TRBV12-3 or TRBV12-4; maybe TRBD1 (5 bases). The CDR3 sequence is 13 residues long. Trimming took off 6 bases at V and 1 base at J, with 7 bases between the two ends. CDR3 DNA: TGTGCCAGCAGCTCAGGGTCTGGAAACACCATATATTTT. The encoded protein is CASSSGSGNTIYF.